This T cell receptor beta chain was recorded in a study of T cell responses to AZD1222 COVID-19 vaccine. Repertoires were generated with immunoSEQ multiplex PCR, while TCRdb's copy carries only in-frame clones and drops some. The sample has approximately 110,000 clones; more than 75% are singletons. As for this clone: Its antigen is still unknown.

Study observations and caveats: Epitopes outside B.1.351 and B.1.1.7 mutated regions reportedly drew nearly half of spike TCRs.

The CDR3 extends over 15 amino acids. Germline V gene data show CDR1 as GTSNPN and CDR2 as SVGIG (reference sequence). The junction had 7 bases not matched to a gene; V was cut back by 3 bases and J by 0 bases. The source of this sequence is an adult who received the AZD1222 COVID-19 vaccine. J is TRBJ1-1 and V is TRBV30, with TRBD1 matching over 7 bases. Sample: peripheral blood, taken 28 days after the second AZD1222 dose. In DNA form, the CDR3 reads TGTGCCTGGAGGTCCAGGGACAGCCTGAACACTGAAGCTTTCTTT. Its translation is CAWRSRDSLNTEAFF. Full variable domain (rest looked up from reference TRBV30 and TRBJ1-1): SQTIHQWPATLVQPVGSPLSLECTVEGTSNPNLYWYRQAAGRGLQLLFYSVGIGQISSEVPQNLSASRPQDRQFILSSKKLLLSDSGFYLCAWRSRDSLNTEAFFGQGTRLTVV.